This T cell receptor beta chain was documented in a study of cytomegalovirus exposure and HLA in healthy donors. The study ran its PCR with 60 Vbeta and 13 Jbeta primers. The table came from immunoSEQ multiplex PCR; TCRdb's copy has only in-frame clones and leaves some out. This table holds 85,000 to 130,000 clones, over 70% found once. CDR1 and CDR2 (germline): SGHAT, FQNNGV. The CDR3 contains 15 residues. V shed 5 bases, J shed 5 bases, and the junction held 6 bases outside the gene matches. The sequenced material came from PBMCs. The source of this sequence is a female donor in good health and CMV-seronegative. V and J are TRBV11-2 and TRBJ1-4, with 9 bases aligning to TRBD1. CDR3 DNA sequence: TGTGCCAGCAGCCCCCGGACAGGGGTAAATGAAAAACTGTTTTTT. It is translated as CASSPRTGVNEKLFF.